This T cell receptor (beta chain) was obtained from a study of HIV-infected patients and healthy controls. Study details: All patients had undetectable virus after a further year of therapy, about 70% of the 16 by the second bleed. Study-level findings and limits: MAIT alpha-chain CDR3s were frequent in healthy controls, depleted in HIV+.

The V and J ends lost 4 bases and 10 bases, in that order; junction bases with no gene match: 12. Looked up from germline, CDR1 is DFQATT and CDR2 is SNEGSKA (reference sequence). CDR3 length: 14 residues. cDNA was made from 400 to 500 ng RNA using alpha and beta constant primers. Each of the alpha and beta chains got its own library through chain-specific third strand synthesis with indices. Each CDR3 protein gets one entry after TCRdb re-called the 5' RACE reads with MiXCR. The sample shows some 10,000 distinct CDR3 sequences, almost 6% of them seen only once. Antiretroviral therapy had run roughly three months, about 14 weeks, before follow-up blood collection. Whole blood was used without fractionation, so all unsorted peripheral T cells were included. This clonotype was picked up many times. Its cognate antigen is unknown.

Material: blood, obtained during antiretroviral therapy. This rearrangement joins TRBV20-1 to TRBJ2-1, with 8 bases aligning to TRBD2. This receptor was obtained from an adult with HIV infection. The donor label of this sample is uncertain. CDR3 sequence reads: CSATVGGVNEEQFF. The CDR3 bases are TGCAGTGCTACAGTCGGGGGGGTTAATGAAGAGCAGTTCTTC.